This TCR beta chain was sequenced during a study of OX40 agonist ivuxolimab in advanced cancers. Turning to the study itself: The dose-escalation cohort was roughly 83% male, with a mean age of 60 years, ranging roughly 23 to 90.

Here immunoSEQ multiplex PCR was the method, and the copy in TCRdb shows in-frame clones only, minus some. The table includes tens of thousands of clones, about 80% detected once. Samples of blood were obtained at baseline, on cycle 4 day 1, and on cycle 7 day 1. Looked up from germline, CDR1 is SGHNT and CDR2 is YYREEE (reference sequence). This CDR3 comprises 15 residues. Trimming cost V 4 bases and J 8 bases; bases outside gene matches: 14. Concerning this clone: Antigen: not known.

General study points: Determination of antigen specificity was not performed for the expanded peripheral T cells.

The chain carries TRBV5-4 and TRBJ1-2, with 7 bases that match TRBD1. The starting material was CD4+ or CD8+ T cells sorted from blood, obtained in a trial of the OX40 agonist ivuxolimab. The sequence was obtained from an adult with an advanced solid tumor such as melanoma, head and neck, liver or kidney cancer. As DNA, the CDR3 is TGTGCCAGCAGCCAGACAGGGTACGGTCTTGAGGGCTACACCTTC. It yields the protein CASSQTGYGLEGYTF.